This entry features one T cell receptor (beta chain) sequence. This record comes from a study of blood T cell repertoires in COVID-19. Study overall: Both acute and convalescent COVID-19 samples were obtained from the United States, Italy and Spain. Sources were T cells, B-cell-depleted T cells, or PBMCs; the material itself was cDNA or gDNA.

The method was immunoSEQ multiplex PCR; TCRdb's version includes in-frame clones alone and lacks a portion of them. The profile covers about 160,000 clones, with roughly 90% appearing a single time and 6% to 8.5% taken by the ten largest. Residents of 24 US areas, aged roughly 18 to 95 years, made up the participants. Cohorts were assigned according to the clinical history that participants reported. CDR3 length: 16 residues. CDR1 and CDR2 from the germline V gene are PRHDT and FYEKMQ (reference sequence). Trimming took 4 bases from V and 10 from J; bases not matched to a gene: 16. This sequence originates from a woman aged 45 to 65 who had recovered from COVID-19. The sequencing input was PBMCs or T cells enriched from blood (not recorded which). The chain carries TRBV13 and TRBJ1-1; 9 nucleotides match TRBD1. For the CDR3, the DNA is TGTGCCAGCAGCTCCTCACAGGGGGCCCGAGTGGCAGGAGCTTTCTTT. Translating it yields CASSSSQGARVAGAFF.